The 20 T cell receptor beta chains given below trace back to one sample, sequenced in a study of blood T cells in healthy people across ages. A sample-barcoded 5' primer and a J-beta primer mix were used in a second PCR of roughly 6 to 12 cycles. TCRdb re-called the 5' RACE reads through MiXCR, storing one row per CDR3 protein. Found here are about 590,000 distinct CDR3 sequences, approximately 30% of them singletons; the top ten hold more than 15%. Sequenced: blood. The receptors here all came from an elderly woman in good health.

This clonotype was recorded many times. The rearrangement joins TRBV3-1 to TRBJ1-6; the D is unclear. The CDR3 is made up of 18 amino acids. From germline, CDR1 is LGHDT and CDR2 YNNKEL (reference sequence). V dropped 4 bases and J dropped 6 bases, with 22 bases sitting between them. CDR3 bases: TGTGCCAGCAGCCCCTCCGGTGGAGGGTTCCGGGGTAATTCACCCCTCCACTTT. This codes for CASSPSGGGFRGNSPLHF.

This clonotype was picked up a small number of times. The chain employs TRBV5-4 and TRBJ1-4, with unresolved D. Trimming took 3 bases from V and 4 from J, leaving 7 bases between them. The germline V gene encodes CDR1 SGHNT and CDR2 YYREEE (reference sequence). This CDR3 is 13 amino acids long. The CDR3 loop reads CASSSPGNEKLFF. In DNA, the CDR3 is TGTGCCAGCAGCTCCCCGGGTAATGAAAAACTGTTTTTT.

Comments on this clonotype: This may be a read error: a much more frequent sequence differs by one nucleotide. The chain is built from TRBV9 and TRBJ2-7; 9 positions match TRBD1. This CDR3 contains 15 residues. Trimming at V came to 5 bases and at J to 7 bases, leaving 13 bases not matched to a gene. Germline CDR1 SGDLS, CDR2 YYNGEE. The CDR3, as DNA: TGTGCCAGCAGGAGAGGGGACAGGGCCCAGGCTGAGCAGTACTTC. Translated, it gives CASRRGDRAQAEQYF.

A single count supports this clonotype. One end of the junction fails to match germline, which may point to a read error. V usage is TRBV30 and J usage is TRBJ1-5, with a weak D call TRBD1 (5 bases). The CDR3 consists of 15 residues. Germline assignment: CDR1 GTSNPN and CDR2 SVGIG (reference sequence). CDR3 bases: TGTGCCTGGAGCCCCCAGGGATTGAGCAATCACCCCCAGCATTTT. Translating gives CAWSPQGLSNHPQHF.

The rearrangement joins TRBV3-1 to TRBJ2-7; maybe TRBD1 (6 bases). V was pared by 6 bases and J by 4 bases, with 16 bases between. Germline CDR1 is LGHDT and CDR2 is YNNKEL (reference sequence). The CDR3 loop spans 14 amino acids. The CDR3 DNA reads TGTGCCAGCAGTCGGTTGGACAGAGGTTACGAGCAGTACTTC. Translating gives CASSRLDRGYEQYF.

The chain couples TRBV7-9 to TRBJ2-7; TRBD2 is a possible D gene (5 bases). The CDR3 is 17 residues long. Germline lookup yields CDR1 SEHNR and CDR2 FQNEAQ (reference sequence). V lost 6 bases and J lost 7, with 28 bases in between. The CDR3: CASSFTTRENSYNEQYF. The CDR3 coding sequence is TGTGCCAGCAGTTTCACAACTAGGGAGAACAGCTACAATGAGCAGTACTTC. The whole variable domain, remainder taken from reference TRBV7-9 and TRBJ2-7, is DTGVSQNPRHKITKRGQNVTFRCDPISEHNRLYWYRQTLGQGPEFLTYFQNEAQLEKSRLLSDRFSAERPKGSFSTLEIQRTEQGDSAMYLCASSFTTRENSYNEQYFGPGTRLTVT.

In this sample, this clonotype turned up a few times. One base away lies a much larger clone, so this may be a sequencing read error. This chain uses TRBV4-2 with TRBJ2-3; TRBD2 agrees at 9 bases. The CDR3 has 20 amino acids. Per germline, CDR1 LGHNA and CDR2 YNFKEQ. The CDR3 is CASSQDTTGQRGVGTGTQYF. CDR3 nucleotide sequence: TGTGCCAGCAGCCAAGATACCACGGGCCAGCGGGGGGTCGGCACAGGTACGCAGTATTTT.

The J gene is TRBJ2-1, the V gene TRBV4-2; perhaps TRBD2 as D (6 bases). Germline V gene lookup returns CDR1 LGHNA and CDR2 YNFKEQ. The CDR3 is 14 residues long. The germline V and J ends were trimmed by 0 bases and 13 bases, with 16 bases remaining between them. The CDR3 nucleotides are TGTGCCAGCAGCCAAGATCGACTAGTGGGGGTTCAGTTCTTC. Its protein product is CASSQDRLVGVQFF.

On this clonotype itself: One end of the junction is discordant with germline, which a read error may explain. The rearrangement joins TRBV6-5 to TRBJ2-3; 11 bases are shared with TRBD1. Germline CDR1 MNHEY, CDR2 SVGAGI. The CDR3 has 16 amino acids. CDR3 residues: CASSYSGQGGTDTPYF. Written as DNA, the CDR3 is TGTGCCAGCAGTTACTCGGGACAGGGGGGTACGGATACGCCGTATTTT.

In this sample, this clonotype turned up many times. The rearrangement uses TRBV9 and TRBJ1-2, with D possibly matching TRBD1 (6 bases). This CDR3 has 13 amino acids. CDR1 SGDLS and CDR2 YYNGEE come from the germline V gene. Trimming removed 4 bases from V and 4 bases from J, with 11 bases in between. The CDR3 bases are TGTGCCAGCAGCAACAGGGCTGGCTATGGCTACACCTTC. This encodes CASSNRAGYGYTF.

In this sample, this clonotype turned up many times. V gene TRBV7-2 combines with J gene TRBJ2-4; D remains ambiguous. The germline gives CDR1 SGHTA, CDR2 FQGNSA. The CDR3 length is 16 residues. With 2 bases removed from V and 0 bases from J, the gap between germline ends came to 11 bases. The CDR3 sequence: CASSLSDQLAKNIQYF. The CDR3, as DNA: TGTGCCAGCAGCTTAAGCGACCAATTAGCCAAAAACATTCAGTACTTC.

About this clonotype itself: Compared with germline, one end of the junction differs, possibly owing to a read error. The J gene is TRBJ2-1, the V gene TRBV4-3, with a tentative D call TRBD1 (6 bases). CDR1 and CDR2 (germline): LGHNA, YSLEER. CDR3 length equals 17 residues. The CDR3 DNA reads TGCGCCGGCAGCCAAGGGGGAACGGGAATACCCTACAGTGAGCAGTTCTTC. As protein: CAGSQGGTGIPYSEQFF.

This clonotype appeared a few times. This chain joins TRBV4-3 and TRBJ1-1; no definite D call. Germline V lookup: CDR1 LGHNA, CDR2 YSLEER. There are 14 residues in the CDR3. Trimming took 3 bases from V and 7 from J, leaving 15 bases between them. CDR3 amino acids: CASSQTIAIGEAFF. DNA of the CDR3: TGCGCCAGCAGCCAGACAATCGCAATCGGTGAAGCTTTCTTT.

This clonotype is a singleton in its sample. Just one base apart from a much larger clone, this may be a read error. The chain employs TRBV29-1 and TRBJ1-1; 7 bases match TRBD1. CDR3 length: 14 amino acids. Germline V gene sequence: CDR1 SQVTM, CDR2 ANQGSEA. The CDR3: CCVEETGSNTEAFF. CDR3 coding DNA: TGCTGCGTTGAGGAGACAGGGTCGAACACTGAAGCTTTCTTT.

Notes on this clonotype: It may be a read error: a sequence one base away is much more abundant. The V call is TRBV14, the J call TRBJ2-1, with a possible D match to TRBD2 (5 bases). V was shortened by 7 bases and J by 0 bases, with 13 bases between the two germline ends. Germline V gene sequence: CDR1 SGHDN, CDR2 FVKESK. The CDR3 totals 15 residues. Here the CDR3 reads CASTGRANSYNEQFF. The DNA for the CDR3 is TGTGCCAGCACCGGGCGGGCGAACTCCTACAATGAGCAGTTCTTC.

This clonotype was picked up many times. The V gene is TRBV18, the J gene TRBJ2-7; 11 positions match TRBD1. The CDR3 consists of 15 residues. The V segment lost 3 bases and the J segment 2 bases; nucleotides outside the gene matches: 3. CDR1 and CDR2 from the germline V gene are KGHSH and LQKENI. The CDR3: CASSPGQGAAYEQYF. CDR3 DNA: TGTGCCAGCTCACCCGGACAGGGGGCGGCCTACGAGCAGTACTTC.

For this clonotype: A much bigger clone sits one base away, suggesting this may be a read error. The rearrangement uses TRBV10-3 and TRBJ2-6, with D possibly TRBD1 on 5 matching bases. The CDR3 length is 15 residues. The germline V gene encodes CDR1 ENHRY and CDR2 SYGVKD. The CDR3 loop is CAIGVGASGAIVLTF. CDR3 bases: TGTGCCATTGGGGTTGGGGCCTCTGGGGCCATCGTCCTGACTTTC.

This sequence joins TRBV20-1 and TRBJ1-2; 7 bases are shared with TRBD1. Germline V lookup: CDR1 DFQATT, CDR2 SNEGSKA (reference sequence). V trimming: 3 bases; J trimming: 3 bases; junction bases outside the gene matches: 7. This CDR3 is 14 amino acids long. CDR3 sequence reads: CSARGEGTDYGYTF. The CDR3 DNA reads TGCAGTGCTAGGGGTGAAGGGACAGACTATGGCTACACCTTC.

This chain connects TRBV2 to TRBJ2-1; TRBD2 matches 13 bases. J was trimmed by 6 bases and V by 6 bases; bases with no gene match: 14. The CDR3 consists of 18 residues. The germline gives CDR1 SNHLY, CDR2 FYNNEI. CDR3 residues: CASRARTSGGATSNEQFF. The DNA of the CDR3 is TGTGCCAGCAGGGCCCGGACTAGCGGGGGCGCGACCAGCAATGAGCAGTTCTTC. Variable domain in full (rest from reference TRBV2 and TRBJ2-1): EPEVTQTPSHQVTQMGQEVILRCVPISNHLYFYWYRQILGQKVEFLVSFYNNEISEKSEIFDDQFSVERPDGSNFTLKIRSTKLEDSAMYFCASRARTSGGATSNEQFFGPGTRLTVL.

This clonotype was detected ten times or more. This rearrangement joins TRBV15 to TRBJ2-3; a weak D match, TRBD1 (6 bases). V was clipped by 3 bases and J by 5 bases, with 21 bases between them. Germline lookup yields CDR1 LNHNV and CDR2 YYDKDF (reference sequence). The CDR3 is 17 residues long. The CDR3 protein is CATSRSRTAMAGDTQYF. DNA for the CDR3: TGTGCCACCAGCAGGAGTCGGACAGCCATGGCGGGAGATACGCAGTATTTT.